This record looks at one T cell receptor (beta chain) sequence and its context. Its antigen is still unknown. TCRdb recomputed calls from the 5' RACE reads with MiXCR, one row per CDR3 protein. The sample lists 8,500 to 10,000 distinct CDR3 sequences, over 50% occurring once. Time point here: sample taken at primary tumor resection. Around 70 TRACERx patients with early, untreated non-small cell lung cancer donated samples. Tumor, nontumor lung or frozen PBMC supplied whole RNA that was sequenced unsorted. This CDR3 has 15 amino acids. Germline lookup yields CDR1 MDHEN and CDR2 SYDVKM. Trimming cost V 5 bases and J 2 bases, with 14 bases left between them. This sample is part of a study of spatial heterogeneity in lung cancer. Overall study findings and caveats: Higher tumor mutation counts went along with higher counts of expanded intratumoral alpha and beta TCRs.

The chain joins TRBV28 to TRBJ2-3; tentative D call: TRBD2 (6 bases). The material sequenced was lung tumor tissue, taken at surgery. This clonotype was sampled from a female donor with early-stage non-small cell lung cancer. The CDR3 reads CASSLSGGVTDTQYF. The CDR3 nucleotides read TGTGCCAGCAGTCTATCCGGCGGGGTCACAGATACGCAGTATTTT.